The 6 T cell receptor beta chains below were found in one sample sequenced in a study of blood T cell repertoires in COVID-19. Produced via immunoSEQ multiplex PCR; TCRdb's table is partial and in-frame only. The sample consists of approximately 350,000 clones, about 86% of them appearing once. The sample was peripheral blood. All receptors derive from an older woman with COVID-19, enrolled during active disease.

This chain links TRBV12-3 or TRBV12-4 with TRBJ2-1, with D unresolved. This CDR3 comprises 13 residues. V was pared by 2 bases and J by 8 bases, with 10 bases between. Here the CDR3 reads CASSLWASYEQFF. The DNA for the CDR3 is TGTGCCAGCAGTTTATGGGCGAGCTATGAGCAGTTCTTC.

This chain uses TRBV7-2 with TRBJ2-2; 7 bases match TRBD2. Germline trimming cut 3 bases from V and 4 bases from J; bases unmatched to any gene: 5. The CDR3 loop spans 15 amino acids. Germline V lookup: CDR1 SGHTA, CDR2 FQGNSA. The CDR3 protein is CASSFTTSPTGELFF. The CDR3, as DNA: TGTGCCAGCAGCTTTACGACTAGCCCCACCGGGGAGCTGTTTTTT.

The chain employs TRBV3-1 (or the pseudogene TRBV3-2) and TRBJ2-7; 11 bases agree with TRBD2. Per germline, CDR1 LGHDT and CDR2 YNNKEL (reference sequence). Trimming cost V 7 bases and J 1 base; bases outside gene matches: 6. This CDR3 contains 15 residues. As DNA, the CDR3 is TGTGCCAGCAAGGAGACTAGCGGGGCGTCCTACGAGCAGTACTTC. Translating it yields CASKETSGASYEQYF.

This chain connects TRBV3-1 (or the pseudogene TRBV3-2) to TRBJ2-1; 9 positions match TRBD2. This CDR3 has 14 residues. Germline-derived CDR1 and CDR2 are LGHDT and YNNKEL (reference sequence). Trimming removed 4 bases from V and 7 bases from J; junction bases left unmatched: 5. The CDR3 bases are TGTGCCAGCAGCCCCGCGGGGGGGCTGAATGAGCAGTTCTTC. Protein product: CASSPAGGLNEQFF.

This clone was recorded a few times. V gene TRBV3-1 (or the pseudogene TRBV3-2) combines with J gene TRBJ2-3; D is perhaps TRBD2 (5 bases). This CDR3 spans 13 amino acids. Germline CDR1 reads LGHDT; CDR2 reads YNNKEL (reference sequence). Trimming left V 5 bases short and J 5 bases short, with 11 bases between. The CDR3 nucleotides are TGTGCCAGCAGCAAGGCGGGTGGAGATACGCAGTATTTT. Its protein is CASSKAGGDTQYF.

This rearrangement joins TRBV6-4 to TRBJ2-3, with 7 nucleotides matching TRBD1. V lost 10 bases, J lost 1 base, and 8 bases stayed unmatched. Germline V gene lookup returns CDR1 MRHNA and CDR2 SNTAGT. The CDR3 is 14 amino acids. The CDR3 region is CATSWGTGTDTQYF. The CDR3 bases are TGTGCCACCTCCTGGGGGACAGGCACAGATACGCAGTATTTT.